A single sample is the source of the 26 T cell receptor beta chains below, sequenced in a study of blood T cells in healthy people across ages. Next came a second PCR, run for roughly 6 to 11 cycles, which used a sample-barcoded 5' primer along with a J-beta primer mix. Each CDR3 protein is one row after TCRdb ran MiXCR on the 5' RACE reads. Found here are approximately 900,000 distinct CDR3 sequences, 45% to 50% of them singletons; the top ten hold around 15%. Sequencing was performed on blood. The receptors were gathered from a man younger than 45 in good health.

This clonotype appeared a few times. This rearrangement joins TRBV5-1 to TRBJ2-1, with 7 bases matching TRBD1. With V trimmed by 7 bases and J by 4 bases, 11 bases remained unmatched. CDR1 is SGHRS, CDR2 YFSETQ, per germline. CDR3 length: 15 amino acids. The CDR3 coding sequence is TGCGCCAGCCGACCCGAGGGACAGCAATACAATGAGCAGTTCTTC. It specifies CASRPEGQQYNEQFF. The variable domain in full, completed from reference TRBV5-1 and TRBJ2-1, reads KAGVTQTPRYLIKTRGQQVTLSCSPISGHRSVSWYQQTPGQGLQFLFEYFSETQRNKGNFPGRFSGRQFSNSRSEMNVSTLELGDSALYLCASRPEGQQYNEQFFGPGTRLTVL.

This clonotype was observed a single time. V is TRBV4-2 and J is TRBJ2-5; D is uncertain. Gene TRBJ2-7 matches the end of the DNA better, so the J call may be wrong. The CDR3 runs 14 residues. Germline V gene sequence: CDR1 LGHNA, CDR2 YNFKEQ. CDR3 protein: CASSQDRVQFEQYF. In DNA, the CDR3 is TGTGCCAGCAGCCAAGATCGAGTCCAGTTCGAGCAGTACTTC.

A note on this clonotype: One end of the junction does not line up with germline, which may come from a read error. The chain uses TRBV4-3 and TRBJ2-7, with D unclear. Germline-derived CDR1 and CDR2 are LGHNA and YSLEER. CDR3 length: 13 amino acids. The CDR3 protein is CAGSQVPGLEQYF. The CDR3 DNA reads as TGCGCCGGCAGCCAAGTTCCTGGGCTCGAGCAGTACTTC.

This clonotype has ten or more counts. The chain carries TRBV4-1 and TRBJ2-1, with D possibly TRBD1 on 6 matching bases. Germline V gene sequence: CDR1 MGHRA, CDR2 YSYEKL. The CDR3 consists of 14 residues. Trimming cost V 0 bases and J 8 bases, with 11 bases left between them. CDR3 DNA sequence: TGCGCCAGCAGCCAAGAGGCAGGGGACGATGAGCAGTTCTTC. This codes for CASSQEAGDDEQFF.

The V gene is TRBV14, the J gene TRBJ2-1, with 7 bases aligning to TRBD2. The CDR3 is 16 amino acids. Germline V gene sequence: CDR1 SGHDN, CDR2 FVKESK. V lost 4 bases to trimming and J lost 4 bases; unmatched junction nucleotides: 10. CDR3 in amino acids: CASSLLSSGGYNEQFF. Here the CDR3 DNA reads TGTGCCAGCAGCCTTCTCTCTAGCGGAGGGTACAATGAGCAGTTCTTC.

V gene TRBV28 combines with J gene TRBJ2-5, with TRBD2 as a possible D gene (5 bases). Trimming removed 3 bases from V and 7 bases from J, with 15 bases in between. The CDR3 extends over 14 amino acids. Germline V gene lookup returns CDR1 MDHEN and CDR2 SYDVKM. The CDR3 reads CASSFELFGGTQYF. The CDR3 region has the DNA TGTGCCAGCAGTTTTGAGCTCTTTGGAGGGACCCAGTACTTC.

This clonotype was seen only a few times. V is TRBV7-2 and J is TRBJ2-1; 9 bases map to TRBD1. This CDR3 has 16 residues. V gave up 5 bases and J gave up 5 bases; unmatched junction bases: 10. Germline V gives CDR1 SGHTA, CDR2 FQGNSA. Written as DNA, the CDR3 is TGTGCCAGCAGCCCGGGACAGGGAAGGGGTAACAATGAGCAGTTCTTC. This translates into CASSPGQGRGNNEQFF.

This chain uses TRBV15 with TRBJ2-1; D is unclear. Germline V gives CDR1 LNHNV, CDR2 YYDKDF (reference sequence). V lost 0 bases, J lost 9 bases, and 9 bases lay in between. CDR3 length equals 13 residues. The CDR3 region has the DNA TGTGCCACCAGCAGAGATAGTTCGCGTGAGCAGTTCTTC. Translating it yields CATSRDSSREQFF.

This sequence joins TRBV30 and TRBJ1-1; D possibly corresponds to TRBD1 (5 bases). V was clipped by 4 bases and J by 1 base, with 16 bases between them. Per the germline V gene, CDR1 is GTSNPN and CDR2 is SVGIG (reference sequence). This CDR3 comprises 15 residues. DNA for the CDR3: TGTGCCTGGATGCGAGGGGCCGCAGAGAACACTGAAGCTTTCTTT. Encoded protein: CAWMRGAAENTEAFF.

This clonotype showed up just a few times. The chain carries TRBV20-1 and TRBJ2-3; TRBD2 aligns across 8 bases. There are 14 residues in the CDR3. Per the germline V gene, CDR1 is DFQATT and CDR2 is SNEGSKA (reference sequence). The J segment lost 2 bases and the V segment lost 6 bases, leaving 7 bases of the junction unmatched. CDR3 in amino acids: CSATGLAPTDTQYF. In nucleotides, the CDR3 is TGCAGTGCCACCGGACTAGCACCCACAGATACGCAGTATTTT.

The CDR3 region is CASSQAGGEGDTQYF. The DNA for the CDR3 is TGTGCCAGTTCACAAGCGGGGGGGGAAGGAGATACGCAGTATTTT. The rearrangement uses TRBV6-5 and TRBJ2-3, with 10 bases fitting TRBD2. CDR1 and CDR2 from the germline V gene are MNHEY and SVGAGI. This CDR3 is 15 amino acids long. Unmatched junction bases numbered 11, after V lost 9 bases and J lost 5 bases.

The chain links TRBV6-1 to TRBJ2-7, with D maybe TRBD2 (6 bases). Germline V gene lookup returns CDR1 MNHNS and CDR2 SASEGT. V was clipped by 6 bases and J by 3 bases, with 18 bases between them. This CDR3 comprises 15 residues. The CDR3 region is CASRSLAGLNYEQYF. The CDR3 bases are TGTGCCAGCAGGTCCCTCGCGGGGTTAAACTACGAGCAGTACTTC.

The rearrangement links TRBV7-8 to TRBJ2-7; D is undetermined. This CDR3 contains 10 residues. V dropped 6 bases and J dropped 5 bases, with 5 bases sitting between them. Germline V gene data show CDR1 as SGHVS and CDR2 as FQNEAQ. The CDR3 is CASSTDEQYF. The CDR3 DNA follows: TGTGCCAGCAGTACGGACGAGCAGTACTTC.

The gene calls are TRBV4-3 and TRBJ2-1; 14 bases are shared with TRBD2. CDR1 and CDR2 from the germline V gene are LGHNA and YSLEER. J was trimmed by 5 bases and V by 2 bases; bases with no gene match: 5. This CDR3 contains 17 residues. The CDR3 DNA reads as TGCGCCAGCAGCCAATCCCCGGGACTAGCGGGGGACAATGAGCAGTTCTTC. It codes for CASSQSPGLAGDNEQFF.

This clonotype was observed a handful of times. The chain combines TRBV7-8 with TRBJ2-4; 8 nucleotides match TRBD1. In germline, CDR1 is SGHVS, CDR2 FQNEAQ. Trimming cost V 1 base and J 7 bases; bases outside gene matches: 3. The CDR3 extends over 14 amino acids. The CDR3 reads CASSLGTGSNIQYF. The CDR3 DNA is TGTGCCAGCAGCTTAGGGACAGGGTCGAACATTCAGTACTTC.

The chain joins TRBV20-1 to TRBJ2-1; tentative D call: TRBD2 (7 bases). Germline CDR1 and CDR2: DFQATT and SNEGSKA (reference sequence). The CDR3 loop spans 12 amino acids. Trimming took 5 bases from V and 10 from J, leaving 15 bases between them. The CDR3 DNA reads as TGCAGTGCTGGGACCCCGGGGGGCGAGCAGTTCTTC. Translation: CSAGTPGGEQFF.

J is TRBJ2-4 and V is TRBV11-2; 7 bases align to TRBD2. Trimming cost V 5 bases and J 3 bases; bases outside gene matches: 7. In germline, CDR1 is SGHAT, CDR2 FQNNGV. The CDR3 runs 15 residues. In DNA form, the CDR3 reads TGTGCCAGCAGCCCCTGGGACTATCTCAAAAACATTCAGTACTTC. This codes for CASSPWDYLKNIQYF.

The V call is TRBV4-2, the J call TRBJ2-2; 10 bases match TRBD2. The CDR3 covers 21 residues. Germline values: CDR1 LGHNA, CDR2 YNFKEQ. V lost 0 bases to trimming and J lost 2 bases; unmatched junction nucleotides: 15. DNA of the CDR3: TGTGCCAGCAGCCAAGAGAGTTGGAGCGGGGGGGCCTCTACTAACACCGGGGAGCTGTTTTTT. It yields the protein CASSQESWSGGASTNTGELFF.

V gene TRBV20-1 combines with J gene TRBJ2-1; 11 nucleotides align to TRBD2. Germline trimming cut 5 bases from V and 7 bases from J; bases unmatched to any gene: 4. Germline V gives CDR1 DFQATT, CDR2 SNEGSKA (reference sequence). The CDR3 spans 13 residues. Here the CDR3 DNA reads TGCAGTGCTCCGAGGACTAGCGGGAATGAGCAGTTCTTC. It encodes CSAPRTSGNEQFF.

The V gene is TRBV11-2, the J gene TRBJ2-7; 13 nucleotides agree with TRBD2. The CDR3 spans 14 residues. Trimming cost V 4 bases and J 6 bases; bases outside gene matches: 3. CDR1 is SGHAT, CDR2 FQNNGV, per germline. CDR3 amino acids: CASSSGTSGVEQYF. The CDR3 DNA sequence: TGTGCCAGCAGCTCCGGGACTAGCGGGGTCGAGCAGTACTTC.

This clonotype has more than one count but fewer than ten. J is TRBJ2-3 and V is TRBV4-1, with a possible D match to TRBD1 (6 bases). The CDR3 covers 17 residues. CDR1 MGHRA and CDR2 YSYEKL come from the germline V gene. Trimming stripped 0 bases from V and 2 bases from J, with 15 bases between. The CDR3 DNA sequence: TGCGCCAGCAGCCAAGAGGGGGCAAGGGTAAACACAGATACGCAGTATTTT. Its protein is CASSQEGARVNTDTQYF.

The chain uses TRBV20-1 and TRBJ2-1; TRBD2 agrees at 16 bases. The CDR3 loop spans 15 amino acids. Germline CDR1 and CDR2: DFQATT and SNEGSKA (reference sequence). Germline trimming cut 2 bases from V and 7 bases from J; bases unmatched to any gene: 2. In DNA, the CDR3 is TGCAGTGCTAGACCGGGACTAGCGGGGGGGAATGAGCAGTTCTTC. Protein: CSARPGLAGGNEQFF.

As regards this clonotype: Germline and junction disagree at one end, which may indicate a read error. The chain recombines TRBV7-2 with TRBJ1-1; D gene uncertain. Per the germline V gene, CDR1 is SGHTA and CDR2 is FQGNSA. There are 13 residues in the CDR3. CDR3 coding DNA: TGCGCCAGCAGGCCACAGCTGAACACTAAAGCTTTCTTT. Its translation is CASRPQLNTKAFF.

This chain joins TRBV28 and TRBJ2-1, with D perhaps assigned TRBD1 or TRBD2 (5 bases each). CDR3 size: 12 residues. Germline lookup yields CDR1 MDHEN and CDR2 SYDVKM. Trimming stripped 3 bases from V and 9 bases from J, with 9 bases between. The DNA for the CDR3 is TGTGCCAGCAGTTTCTCGGGGCCTGAGCAGTTCTTC. This codes for CASSFSGPEQFF.

This clonotype was detected only once. The rearrangement links TRBV27 to TRBJ1-2; D gene unclear. V shed 0 bases and J shed 4 bases, with 9 bases lying between them. Germline V lookup: CDR1 MNHEY, CDR2 SMNVEV (reference sequence). CDR3 length: 14 amino acids. In DNA, the CDR3 is TGTGCCAGCAGTTTATCGAACATGGGCTATGGCTACACCTTC. Protein: CASSLSNMGYGYTF.

The rearrangement uses TRBV6-1 and TRBJ2-7; unclear D gene. The V end lost 7 bases, the J end lost 2 bases, and 18 bases lay between the germline ends. The germline gives CDR1 MNHNS, CDR2 SASEGT. The CDR3 runs 15 residues. The CDR3 region has the DNA TGTGCCAGCATACTACGGACCTTAAGCCCCTACGAGCAGTACTTC. Translating gives CASILRTLSPYEQYF.